This T cell receptor beta chain was captured in a study of T cell clonality in common variable immunodeficiency. Both groups were predominantly of Caucasian heritage. This CDR3 spans 15 amino acids. CDR1 and CDR2 from the germline V gene are SGHRS and YFSETQ. The ends were cut back, 0 bases at V and 8 bases at J, with 12 bases in the middle. This clone occurred many times. The read ends 3 residues before the CDR3 terminus; that terminus is restored from the germline J gene. Sequencing used immunoSEQ multiplex PCR; TCRdb keeps in-frame clones, though not all of them. Listed for the sample are some 50,000 clones, none seen a single time.

Sequencing was done on a sample of peripheral blood mononuclear cells. This clonotype was obtained from a person aged 18 to 69 in good health. The rearrangement joins TRBV5-1 to TRBJ1-6, with D perhaps TRBD1 (5 bases). CDR3 DNA, as far as it was read: TGCGCCAGCAGCTTGGGACAGACCATCGATTCACCC. This sequence encodes CASSLGQTIDSP. From start to end, the CDR3 is CASSLGQTIDSPLHF.